This paragraph covers one T cell receptor beta chain sequence. TCRdb keeps only in-frame clones here, not all; method: immunoSEQ multiplex PCR. This table has fewer than 200,000 clones, approximately 86% appearing once. This entry is derived from a study of blood T cell repertoires in COVID-19. This CDR3 is 14 amino acids long. Unmatched junction bases numbered 6, after V lost 3 bases and J lost 10 bases. CDR1 and CDR2 from the germline V gene are SGHDT and YYEEEE. The clonotype was recovered from a woman aged 55-70 years with acute COVID-19. The chain uses TRBV5-6 and TRBJ1-6; TRBD1 matches 8 bases. Sequencing was carried out using PBMCs or T cells enriched from blood (not recorded which). As DNA, the CDR3 is TGTGCCAGCAGCTCAGGGGGCTGGGAGTCACCCCTCCACTTT. It specifies CASSSGGWESPLHF.